A selection of T cell receptor beta chains follows, all from one sample in a study of CD8 T cells in Susac syndrome. TCRdb used MiXCR to reprocess the immunoSEQ multiplex PCR reads, holding one entry per CDR3 protein. The data show around 190,000 distinct CDR3 sequences, over 85% seen once. Sequencing was performed on CD4+ T cells from PBMCs. The origin of the receptors is a human donor in good health. The CDR3 runs from the conserved cysteine through the conserved F or W. A D gene is named only where the DNA matches it firmly. Some rows have no size entry. The others give once, few or many, or a class for an expanded clone.

v_gene,j_gene,d_gene,abundance,CDR3nt,CDR3aa
TRBV11-2,TRBJ2-3,TRBD2,few,TGTGCCAGCAGCCCGGGACTAGCGGGAGATACGCAGTATTTT,CASSPGLAGDTQYF
TRBV11-1,TRBJ2-4,NA,NA,TGTGCCAGCAGCTTAGGGGGCAATCTAGCCAAAAACATTCAGTACTTC,CASSLGGNLAKNIQYF
TRBV20-1,TRBJ2-7,TRBD2,once,TGCAGTGCTAGGGCTAGCGGGAGGTGGGAGCAGTACTTC,CSARASGRWEQYF
TRBV9,TRBJ2-1,TRBD2,NA,TGTGCCAGCAGCGCGGGAGGGAGGGGCAATGAGCAGTTCTTC,CASSAGGRGNEQFF
TRBV4-1,TRBJ2-1,NA,NA,TGCGCCAGCAGCCCCCGAGGGGGCGGGGTCCACAATGAGCAGTTCTTC,CASSPRGGGVHNEQFF
TRBV7-3,TRBJ2-1,NA,NA,TGTGCCAGCAGCTTAAGCCCCAGGGGCAATGAGCAGTTCTTC,CASSLSPRGNEQFF
TRBV30,TRBJ2-3,NA,NA,TGTGCCTGGAGTGTAAGGGGAGATACGCAGTATTTT,CAWSVRGDTQYF
TRBV12-3/TRBV12-4,TRBJ2-7,NA,NA,TGTGCCAGCAGTTTATTGGTGGGGTCCTACTACGAGCAGTACTTC,CASSLLVGSYYEQYF
TRBV7-9,TRBJ1-1,NA,NA,TGTGCCAGCAGCTTTTTTTGGCCCGCGAGGAACACTGAAGCTTTCTTT,CASSFFWPARNTEAFF
TRBV27,TRBJ2-7,TRBD2,NA,TGTGCCAGCAGTTTATCGGGGACTACTCGCTGGGGGTACTTC,CASSLSGTTRWGYF
TRBV6-2/TRBV6-3,TRBJ2-2,TRBD2,NA,TGTGCCACCAAGGGACTAGCGGTCACCGGGGAGCTGTTTTTT,CATKGLAVTGELFF
TRBV20-1,TRBJ2-1,NA,NA,TGCAGTGCTCTCGACCCGGAGAAAGGGTCGGATGAGCAGTTCTTC,CSALDPEKGSDEQFF
TRBV5-1,TRBJ1-4,TRBD1,NA,TGCGCCAGCAGCTTCGGACAGGGAGGATCTAATGAAAAACTGTTTTTT,CASSFGQGGSNEKLFF